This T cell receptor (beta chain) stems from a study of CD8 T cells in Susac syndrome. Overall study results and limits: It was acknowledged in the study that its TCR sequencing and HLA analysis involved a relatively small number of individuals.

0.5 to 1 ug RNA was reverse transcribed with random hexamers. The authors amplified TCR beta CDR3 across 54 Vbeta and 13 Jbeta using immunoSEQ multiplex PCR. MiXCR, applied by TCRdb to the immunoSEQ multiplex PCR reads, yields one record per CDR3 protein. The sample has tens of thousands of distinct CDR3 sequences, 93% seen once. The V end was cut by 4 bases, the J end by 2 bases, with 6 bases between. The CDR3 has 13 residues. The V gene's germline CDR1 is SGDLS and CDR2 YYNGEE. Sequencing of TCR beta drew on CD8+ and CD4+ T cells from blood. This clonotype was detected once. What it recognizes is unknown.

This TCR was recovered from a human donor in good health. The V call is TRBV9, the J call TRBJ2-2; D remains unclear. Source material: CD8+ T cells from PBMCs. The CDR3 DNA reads TGTGCCAGCAGCCAACACAACACCGGGGAGCTGTTTTTT. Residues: CASSQHNTGELFF.